One T cell receptor beta chain is described in this entry. The antigen remains unidentified. The data belong to a study of cytomegalovirus exposure and HLA in healthy donors. Study-wide findings and caveats: Most TCR sequences were seen very rarely across donors, but some public TCRs occurred in many. The classifier reportedly diagnosed cytomegalovirus status with high sensitivity and specificity. In the approximately 120 validation repertoires, a later analysis found that first-cohort TCR clusters tended to co-occur. Listed as cytomegalovirus-associated were 150 to 200 TCR beta chains.

Germline CDR1 and CDR2: MNHNS and SASEGT. The CDR3 contains 13 residues. The V end was cut by 1 base, the J end by 8 bases, with 10 bases between. Some clones are missing from TCRdb's copy, which holds only in-frame ones; the method was immunoSEQ multiplex PCR. The sample carries 100,000 to 150,000 clones, 70% to 90% recorded once. The sample taken for sequencing was PBMCs. V and J are TRBV6-1 and TRBJ2-3; D is unclear. The clonotype was recovered from a woman in her late teens or twenties in good health and CMV-seronegative. DNA of the CDR3: TGTGCCAGCAGTGAAGATTGGGCCCGTACGCAGTATTTT. Translated, it gives CASSEDWARTQYF.